This T cell receptor beta chain originates from a study of blood T cell repertoires in COVID-19. Looking at the study overall: Some COVID-19 samples were acute and others convalescent; all came from the United States, Italy and Spain. In each case, the material was cDNA or gDNA derived from T cells, B-cell-depleted T cells, or PBMCs.

This CDR3 region has 15 residues. In germline, CDR1 is LNHDA, CDR2 SQIVND (reference sequence). J gave up 1 base and V 6 bases, and 5 bases lay outside the gene matches. Method: immunoSEQ multiplex PCR; TCRdb's copy keeps in-frame clones and lacks some. The table has 130,000 or so clones, about four fifths seen once. A Seattle source enrolled patients during active infection and followed them longitudinally. The receptor comes from a man aged 25-45 years with COVID-19, enrolled during active disease. Material: peripheral blood. The gene calls are TRBV19 and TRBJ2-1, with 8 bases aligning to TRBD1. This CDR3 is CASRNRGRSYNEQFF. The CDR3 DNA follows: TGTGCCAGTAGGAACAGGGGGAGGTCCTACAATGAGCAGTTCTTC.